Shown below are 6 T cell receptor beta chains from a single sample sequenced in a study of blood T cell repertoires in COVID-19. The method was immunoSEQ multiplex PCR; TCRdb's version includes in-frame clones alone and lacks a portion of them. The sample contains about 230,000 clones, around four fifths of which appear only once. The sample was peripheral blood. These receptors were collected from a woman of 80 years or more with active or convalescent COVID-19.

This clone occurred a few times. The chain is built from TRBV5-1 and TRBJ2-2; 9 bases agree with TRBD1. The germline V gene encodes CDR1 SGHRS and CDR2 YFSETQ. The V gene end was trimmed by 2 bases and the J gene end by 6 bases; junction bases not matched to a gene: 2. CDR3 length: 14 residues. The CDR3 protein is CASSFGQGSGELFF. The CDR3 DNA reads as TGCGCCAGCAGCTTTGGACAGGGGTCCGGGGAGCTGTTTTTT.

V is TRBV11-2 and J is TRBJ2-1; TRBD2 aligns across 8 bases. Looked up from germline, CDR1 is SGHAT and CDR2 is FQNNGV. Germline trimming cut 4 bases from V and 0 bases from J; bases unmatched to any gene: 11. This CDR3 region has 18 residues. The CDR3 spells CASSSKLLAGGSYNEQFF. CDR3 coding DNA: TGTGCCAGCAGCTCAAAACTATTGGCGGGGGGCTCCTACAATGAGCAGTTCTTC. The full variable domain, with the rest looked up from reference TRBV11-2 and TRBJ2-1, is EAGVAQSPRYKIIEKRQSVAFWCNPISGHATLYWYQQILGQGPKLLIQFQNNGVVDDSQLPKDRFSAERLKGVDSTLKIQPAKLEDSAVYLCASSSKLLAGGSYNEQFFGPGTRLTVL.

The chain employs TRBV2 and TRBJ1-5; D is undetermined. CDR1 and CDR2 from the germline V gene are SNHLY and FYNNEI. The CDR3 sequence is 13 residues long. The V end was cut by 5 bases, the J end by 3 bases, with 8 bases between. CDR3 amino acids: CASSLNTNQPQHF. Here the CDR3 DNA reads TGTGCCAGCAGTCTTAACACCAATCAGCCCCAGCATTTT. The full variable domain, with the rest looked up from reference TRBV2 and TRBJ1-5, is EPEVTQTPSHQVTQMGQEVILRCVPISNHLYFYWYRQILGQKVEFLVSFYNNEISEKSEIFDDQFSVERPDGSNFTLKIRSTKLEDSAMYFCASSLNTNQPQHFGDGTRLSIL.

The J gene is TRBJ2-2, the V gene TRBV18, with D perhaps TRBD1 (5 bases). From germline, CDR1 is KGHSH and CDR2 LQKENI. This CDR3 has 16 amino acids. Trimming stripped 1 base from V and 4 bases from J, with 13 bases between. CDR3 sequence reads: CASSPRKGLGTGELFF. CDR3 sequence (DNA): TGTGCCAGCTCACCACGCAAGGGGCTGGGCACCGGGGAGCTGTTTTTT.

This chain connects TRBV19 to TRBJ1-2; tentatively, D is TRBD1 (5 bases). CDR3 size: 13 residues. In germline, CDR1 is LNHDA, CDR2 SQIVND (reference sequence). V gave up 9 bases and J gave up 1 base, with 12 bases separating them. CDR3 in DNA: TGTGCCAGCCGGGGGGAGGGTAACTATGGCTACACCTTC. Protein sequence: CASRGEGNYGYTF.

This chain joins TRBV15 and TRBJ1-1; no definite D call. Looked up from germline, CDR1 is LNHNV and CDR2 is YYDKDF (reference sequence). Trimming stripped 1 base from V and 2 bases from J, with 14 bases between. This CDR3 has 16 residues. CDR3 amino acids: CATSRGHSTSNTEAFF. The CDR3 region has the DNA TGTGCCACCAGCAGAGGACATTCAACCTCAAACACTGAAGCTTTCTTT.